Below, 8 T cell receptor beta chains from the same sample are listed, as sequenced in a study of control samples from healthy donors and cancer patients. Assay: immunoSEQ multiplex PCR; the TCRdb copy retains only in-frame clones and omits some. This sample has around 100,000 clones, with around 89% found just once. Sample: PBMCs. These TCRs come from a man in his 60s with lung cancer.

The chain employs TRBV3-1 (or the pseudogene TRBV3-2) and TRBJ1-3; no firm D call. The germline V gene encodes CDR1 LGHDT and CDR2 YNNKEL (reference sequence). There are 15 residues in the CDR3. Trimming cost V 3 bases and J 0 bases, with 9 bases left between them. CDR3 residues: CASSHLGLSGNTIYF. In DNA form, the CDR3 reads TGTGCCAGCAGCCACTTAGGGCTCTCTGGAAACACCATATATTTT.

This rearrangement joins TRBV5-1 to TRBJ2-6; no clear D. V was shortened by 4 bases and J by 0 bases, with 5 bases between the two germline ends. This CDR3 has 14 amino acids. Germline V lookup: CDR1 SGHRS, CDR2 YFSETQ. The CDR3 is CASSPTSGANVLTF. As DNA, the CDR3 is TGCGCCAGCAGCCCCACCTCTGGGGCCAACGTCCTGACTTTC.

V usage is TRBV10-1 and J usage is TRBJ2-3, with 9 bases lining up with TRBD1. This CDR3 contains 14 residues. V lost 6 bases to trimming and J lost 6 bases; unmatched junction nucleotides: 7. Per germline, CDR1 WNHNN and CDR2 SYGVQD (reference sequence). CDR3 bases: TGCGCCAGCAGGAAACAGGGGGCAGCTGATACGCAGTATTTT. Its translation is CASRKQGAADTQYF.

The CDR3 protein is CASSLDRGDEQFF. CDR3 nucleotide sequence: TGTGCCAGCAGCCTGGACAGGGGCGATGAGCAGTTCTTC. The genes are TRBV7-7 and TRBJ2-1, with 9 nucleotides matching TRBD1. The CDR3 consists of 13 residues. Looked up from germline, CDR1 is SSHAT and CDR2 is FNYEAQ (reference sequence). Trimming cost V 5 bases and J 8 bases; bases outside gene matches: 4.

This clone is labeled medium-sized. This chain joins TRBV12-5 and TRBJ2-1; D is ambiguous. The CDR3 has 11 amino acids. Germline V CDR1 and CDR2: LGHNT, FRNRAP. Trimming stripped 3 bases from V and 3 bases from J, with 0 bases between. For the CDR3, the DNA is TGTGCTAGTGGTTTCTACAATGAGCAGTTCTTC. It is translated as CASGFYNEQFF.

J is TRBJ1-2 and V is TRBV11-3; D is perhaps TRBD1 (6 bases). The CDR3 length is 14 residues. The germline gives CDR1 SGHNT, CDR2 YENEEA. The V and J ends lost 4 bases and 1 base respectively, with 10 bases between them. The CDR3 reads CASSSTGFNYGYTF. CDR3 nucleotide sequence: TGTGCCAGCAGCTCTACAGGGTTTAACTATGGCTACACCTTC.

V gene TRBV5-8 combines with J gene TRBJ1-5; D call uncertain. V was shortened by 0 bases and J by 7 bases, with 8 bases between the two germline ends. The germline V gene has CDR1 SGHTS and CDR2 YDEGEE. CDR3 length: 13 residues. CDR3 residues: CASSLEGGQPQHF. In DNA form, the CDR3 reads TGTGCCAGCAGCTTGGAAGGAGGACAGCCCCAGCATTTT.

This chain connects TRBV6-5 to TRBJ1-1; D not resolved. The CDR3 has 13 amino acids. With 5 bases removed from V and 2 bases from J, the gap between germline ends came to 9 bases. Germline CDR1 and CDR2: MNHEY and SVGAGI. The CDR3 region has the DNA TGTGCCAGCAGTCGCGAGATTAACACTGAAGCTTTCTTT. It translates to CASSREINTEAFF.